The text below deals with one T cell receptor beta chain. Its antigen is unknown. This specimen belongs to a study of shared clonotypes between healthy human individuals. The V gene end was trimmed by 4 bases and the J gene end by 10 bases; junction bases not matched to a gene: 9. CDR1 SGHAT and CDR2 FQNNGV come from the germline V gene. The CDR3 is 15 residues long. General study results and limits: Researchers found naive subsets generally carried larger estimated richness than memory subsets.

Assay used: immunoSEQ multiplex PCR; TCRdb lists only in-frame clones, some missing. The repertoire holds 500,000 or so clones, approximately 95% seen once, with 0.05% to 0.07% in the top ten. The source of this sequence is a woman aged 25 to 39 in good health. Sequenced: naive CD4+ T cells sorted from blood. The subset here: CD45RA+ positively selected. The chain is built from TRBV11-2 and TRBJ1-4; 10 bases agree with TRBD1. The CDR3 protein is CASSSPTGGPAKLFF. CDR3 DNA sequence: TGTGCCAGCAGCTCCCCGACAGGGGGCCCTGCAAAACTGTTTTTT.